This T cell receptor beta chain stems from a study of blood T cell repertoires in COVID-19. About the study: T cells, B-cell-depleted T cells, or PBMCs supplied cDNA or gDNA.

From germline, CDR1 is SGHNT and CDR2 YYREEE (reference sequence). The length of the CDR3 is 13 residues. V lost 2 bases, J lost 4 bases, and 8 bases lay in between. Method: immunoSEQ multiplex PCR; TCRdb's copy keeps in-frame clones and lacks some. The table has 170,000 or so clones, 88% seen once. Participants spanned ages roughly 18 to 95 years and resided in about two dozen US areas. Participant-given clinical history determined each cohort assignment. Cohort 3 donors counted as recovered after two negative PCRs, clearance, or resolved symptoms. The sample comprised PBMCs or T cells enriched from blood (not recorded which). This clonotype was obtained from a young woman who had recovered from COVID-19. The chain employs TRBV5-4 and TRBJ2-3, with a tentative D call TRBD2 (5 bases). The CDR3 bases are TGTGCCAGCAGCTTACTAGTATCAGATACGCAGTATTTT. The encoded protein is CASSLLVSDTQYF.